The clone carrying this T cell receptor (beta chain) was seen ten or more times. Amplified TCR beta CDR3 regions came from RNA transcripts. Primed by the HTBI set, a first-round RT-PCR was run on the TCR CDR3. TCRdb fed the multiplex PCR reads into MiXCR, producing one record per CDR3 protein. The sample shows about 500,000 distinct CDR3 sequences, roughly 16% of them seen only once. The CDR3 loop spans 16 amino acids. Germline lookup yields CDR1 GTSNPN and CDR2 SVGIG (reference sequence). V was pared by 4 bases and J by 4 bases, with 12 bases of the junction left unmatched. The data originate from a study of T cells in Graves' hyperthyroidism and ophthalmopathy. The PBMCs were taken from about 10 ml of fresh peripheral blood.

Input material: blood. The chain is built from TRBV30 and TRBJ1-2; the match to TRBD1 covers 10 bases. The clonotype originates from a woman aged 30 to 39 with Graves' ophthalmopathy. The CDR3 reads CAWTGTGDKSFYGYTF. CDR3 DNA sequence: TGTGCCTGGACCGGGACAGGGGACAAAAGCTTCTATGGCTACACCTTC.